Sequencing of this T cell receptor (beta chain) was carried out in a study of blood T cell repertoires in COVID-19 (dated by TCRdb to 2020 to 2022). Turning to the overall study: Samples from collaborators originated in the United States, Italy and Spain and spanned both the acute and convalescent phases of COVID-19. Where available, HLA class I and class II types were obtained from metadata supplied by the sample provider rather than from assay-based typing. Subjects who had been exposed to COVID-19, were actively infected with it, or had recovered from it provided the deeply sampled blood TCRbeta repertoires that made up the dataset. The repertoires were released in a freely available public database meant as a resource for research on the immune response to SARS-CoV-2. Nearly every sample came with metadata listing a de-identified subject ID, COVID-19 status, age in years and sex. The material from the prospective study consisted of cDNA or gDNA derived from T cells, B-cell-depleted T cells, or PBMCs. The samples were drawn from the first 160 participants of the ongoing ImmuneRACE study and from 950 to 1,500 subjects provided by 6 global collaborators.

TCRbeta CDR3 regions were amplified from genomic DNA by means of the immunoSEQ Assay, a bias-controlled multiplex PCR. The source study handled its data this way. The number of nucleated cells in each sample was estimated from the amplification of reference gene primers within the assay. To quantify the absolute abundance of each unique TCRbeta CDR3 rearrangement, sequence reads were collapsed and filtered. Productive Simpson clonality was computed per sample as the square root of Simpson's diversity index over productive rearrangements. What TCRdb holds here is the immuneACCESS table cut down to in-frame rearrangements. Part of the clones is not present; checked against another copy, under half of the missing clones reflect an unresolved V gene, and the others are unexplained. From that table come the V and J calls and clone size; the DNA was used to work out D and trimming. Counted in this sample were roughly 180,000 clones; about 84% of them appeared once. Around 6% of the sample goes to the ten largest clones.

Participants in the prospective study were enrolled through a virtual design, were aged about 18 to 100 years, and lived in approximately 24 United States geographic areas. To assign participants to cohorts, the prospective study relied on clinical history that participants themselves reported in a screening survey and a study questionnaire. In the prospective study, mobile phlebotomists collected whole blood, serum and a nasopharyngeal or oropharyngeal swab from each participant. Over a roughly 2-month period, participants in the prospective study had the option of providing additional blood draws and questionnaires. Blood samples from the prospective study were shipped frozen or at room temperature prior to DNA extraction. About this clone itself: Its binding antigen is unknown. No base quality values were provided; no much bigger clone lies one nucleotide off.

The V and J ends are trimmed by 8 bases and 4 bases, leaving 21 bases between them. Including the terminal cysteine and phenylalanine, the CDR3 comprises 17 residues. Only the CDR3 portion is preserved as DNA: 51 bases, with reading frame beginning at the first base. As encoded in the germline V gene, CDR1 is SNHLY while CDR2 is FYNNEI. Results and caveats for the whole study, not just this receptor: Clinical and demographic metadata were provided uncurated, with the amount varying by source and participant.

The clonotype originates from a woman between 40 and 55 years old with acute COVID-19. Specimen: PBMCs or T cells enriched from blood (not recorded which). The chain is assembled from TRBV2 and TRBJ1-6; TRBD1 is perhaps the D gene, given 6 matching bases. CDR3 loop: CASYRGAGDWYNSPLHF. The nucleotides are TGTGCCAGCTATCGGGGGGCGGGAGACTGGTATAATTCACCCCTCCACTTT.